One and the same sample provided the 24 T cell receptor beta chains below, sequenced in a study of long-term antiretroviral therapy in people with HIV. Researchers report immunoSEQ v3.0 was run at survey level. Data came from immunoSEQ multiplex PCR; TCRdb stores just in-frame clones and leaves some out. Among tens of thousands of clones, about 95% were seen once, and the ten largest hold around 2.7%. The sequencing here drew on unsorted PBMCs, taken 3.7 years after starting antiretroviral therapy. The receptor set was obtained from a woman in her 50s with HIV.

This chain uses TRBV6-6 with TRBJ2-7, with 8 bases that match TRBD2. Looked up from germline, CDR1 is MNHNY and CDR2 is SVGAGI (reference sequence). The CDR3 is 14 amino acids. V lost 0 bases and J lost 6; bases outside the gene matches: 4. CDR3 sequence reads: CASSYSGGGGEQYF. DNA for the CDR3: TGTGCCAGCAGTTACTCCGGGGGGGGAGGCGAGCAGTACTTC.

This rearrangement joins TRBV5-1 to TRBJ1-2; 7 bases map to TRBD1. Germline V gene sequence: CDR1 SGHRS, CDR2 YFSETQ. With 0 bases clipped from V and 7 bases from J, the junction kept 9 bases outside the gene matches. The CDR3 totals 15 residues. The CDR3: CASSLADDRVSGYTF. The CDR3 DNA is TGCGCCAGCAGCTTGGCTGACGACAGGGTCAGTGGCTACACCTTC.

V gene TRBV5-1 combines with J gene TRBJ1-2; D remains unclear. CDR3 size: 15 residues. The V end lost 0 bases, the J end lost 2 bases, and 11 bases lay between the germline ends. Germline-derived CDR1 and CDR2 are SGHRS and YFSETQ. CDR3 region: CASSLEAAVNYGYTF. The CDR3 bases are TGCGCCAGCAGCTTGGAGGCCGCAGTCAACTATGGCTACACCTTC.

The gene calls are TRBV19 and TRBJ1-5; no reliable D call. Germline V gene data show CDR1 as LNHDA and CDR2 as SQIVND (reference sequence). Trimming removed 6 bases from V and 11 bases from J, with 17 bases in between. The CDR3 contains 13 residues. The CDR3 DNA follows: TGTGCCAGTAGGGTTAACGGTTTCACGACCCAGCATTTT. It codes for CASRVNGFTTQHF.

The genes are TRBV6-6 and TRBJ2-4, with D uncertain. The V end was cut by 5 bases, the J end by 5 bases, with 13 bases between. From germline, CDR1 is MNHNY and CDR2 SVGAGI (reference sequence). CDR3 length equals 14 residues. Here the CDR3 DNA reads TGTGCCAGCAGTCCCCGTCTAGGTGAAAACATTCAGTACTTC. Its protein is CASSPRLGENIQYF.

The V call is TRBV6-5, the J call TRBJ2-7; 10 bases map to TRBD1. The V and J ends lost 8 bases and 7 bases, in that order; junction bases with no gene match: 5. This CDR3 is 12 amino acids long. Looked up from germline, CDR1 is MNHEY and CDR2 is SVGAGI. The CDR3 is CASGDRGGEQYF. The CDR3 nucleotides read TGTGCCAGCGGGGACAGGGGAGGAGAGCAGTACTTC.

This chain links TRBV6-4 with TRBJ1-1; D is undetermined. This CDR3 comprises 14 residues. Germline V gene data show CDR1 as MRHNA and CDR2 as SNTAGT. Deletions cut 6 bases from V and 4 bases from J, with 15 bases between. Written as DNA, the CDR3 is TGTGCCAGCAGAGCCGAAAGGGCGGGCACTGAAGCTTTCTTT. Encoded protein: CASRAERAGTEAFF.

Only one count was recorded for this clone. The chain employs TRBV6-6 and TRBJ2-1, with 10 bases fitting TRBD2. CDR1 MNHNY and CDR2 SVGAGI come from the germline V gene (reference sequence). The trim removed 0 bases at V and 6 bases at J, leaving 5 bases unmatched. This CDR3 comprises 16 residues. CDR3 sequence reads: CASSYSQRGGLNEQFF. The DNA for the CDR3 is TGTGCCAGCAGTTACTCCCAGCGGGGGGGCCTCAATGAGCAGTTCTTC.

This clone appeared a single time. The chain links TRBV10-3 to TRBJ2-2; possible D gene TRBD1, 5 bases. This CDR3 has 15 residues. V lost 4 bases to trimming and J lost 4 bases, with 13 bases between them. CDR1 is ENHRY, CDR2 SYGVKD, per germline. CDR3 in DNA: TGTGCCATCAGTGTTGACAGCCAGCTCACCGGGGAGCTGTTTTTT. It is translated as CAISVDSQLTGELFF.

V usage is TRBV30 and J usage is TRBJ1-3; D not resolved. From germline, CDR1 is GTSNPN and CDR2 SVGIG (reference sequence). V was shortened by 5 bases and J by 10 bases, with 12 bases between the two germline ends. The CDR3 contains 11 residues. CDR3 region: CAWLDGRTIYF. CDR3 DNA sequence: TGTGCCTGGTTAGACGGACGTACCATATATTTT.

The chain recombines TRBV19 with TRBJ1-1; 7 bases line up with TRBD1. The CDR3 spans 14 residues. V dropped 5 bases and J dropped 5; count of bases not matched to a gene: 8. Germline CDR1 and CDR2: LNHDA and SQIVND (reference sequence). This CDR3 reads CASSAMTGRTEAFF. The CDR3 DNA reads TGTGCCAGTAGTGCCATGACAGGGAGGACTGAAGCTTTCTTT. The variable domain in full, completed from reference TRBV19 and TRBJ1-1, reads DGGITQSPKYLFRKEGQNVTLSCEQNLNHDAMYWYRQDPGQGLRLIYYSQIVNDFQKGDIAEGYSVSREKKESFPLTVTSAQKNPTAFYLCASSAMTGRTEAFFGQGTRLTVV.

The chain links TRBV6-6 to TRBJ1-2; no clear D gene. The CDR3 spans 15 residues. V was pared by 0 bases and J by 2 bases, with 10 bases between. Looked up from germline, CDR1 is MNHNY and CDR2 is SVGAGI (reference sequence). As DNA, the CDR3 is TGTGCCAGCAGTTACTCGATTAACAGCAACTATGGCTACACCTTC. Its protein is CASSYSINSNYGYTF.

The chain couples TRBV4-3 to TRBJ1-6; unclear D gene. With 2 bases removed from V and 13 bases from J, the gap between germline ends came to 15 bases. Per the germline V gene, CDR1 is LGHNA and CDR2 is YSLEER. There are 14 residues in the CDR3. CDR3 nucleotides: TGCGCCAGCAGCCAAAGTAATGTCTTTCGGCCCCTCCACTTT. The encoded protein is CASSQSNVFRPLHF.

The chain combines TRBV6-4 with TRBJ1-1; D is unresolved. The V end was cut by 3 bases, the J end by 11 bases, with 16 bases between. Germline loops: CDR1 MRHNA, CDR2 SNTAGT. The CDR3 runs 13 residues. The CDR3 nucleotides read TGTGCCAGCAGTGAGGAGGGCCTCACTCCCGCTTTCTTT. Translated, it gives CASSEEGLTPAFF.

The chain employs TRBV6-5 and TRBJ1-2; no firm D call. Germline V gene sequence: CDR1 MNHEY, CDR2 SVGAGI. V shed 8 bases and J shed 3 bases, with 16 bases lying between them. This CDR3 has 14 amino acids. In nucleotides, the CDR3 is TGTGCCAGCCGTCTCCTAGGGAGGGACTATGGCTACACCTTC. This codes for CASRLLGRDYGYTF.

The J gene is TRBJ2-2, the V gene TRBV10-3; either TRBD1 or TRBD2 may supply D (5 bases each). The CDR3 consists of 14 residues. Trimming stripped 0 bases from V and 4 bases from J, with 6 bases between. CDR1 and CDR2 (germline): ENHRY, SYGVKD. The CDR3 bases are TGTGCCATCAGTGAGTCCGGGGCCACCGGGGAGCTGTTTTTT. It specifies CAISESGATGELFF.

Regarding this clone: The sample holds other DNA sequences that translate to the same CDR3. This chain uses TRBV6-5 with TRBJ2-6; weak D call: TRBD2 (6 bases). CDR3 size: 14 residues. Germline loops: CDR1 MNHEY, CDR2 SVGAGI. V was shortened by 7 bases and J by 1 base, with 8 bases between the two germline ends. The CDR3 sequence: CASNRGSGANVLTF. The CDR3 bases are TGTGCCAGCAACCGGGGGTCTGGGGCCAACGTCCTGACTTTC.

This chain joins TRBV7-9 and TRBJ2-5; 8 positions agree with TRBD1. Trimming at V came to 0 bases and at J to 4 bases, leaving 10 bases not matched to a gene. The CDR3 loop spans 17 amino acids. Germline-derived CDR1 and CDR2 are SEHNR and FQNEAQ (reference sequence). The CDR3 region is CASSLAGQEDQGETQYF. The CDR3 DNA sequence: TGTGCCAGCAGCTTAGCGGGACAGGAGGATCAGGGAGAGACCCAGTACTTC.

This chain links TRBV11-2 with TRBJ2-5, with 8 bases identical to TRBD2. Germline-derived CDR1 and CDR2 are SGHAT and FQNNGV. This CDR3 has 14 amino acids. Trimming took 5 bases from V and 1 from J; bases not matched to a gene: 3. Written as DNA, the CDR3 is TGTGCCAGCAGCCCCGGACTAGCCCAAGAGACCCAGTACTTC. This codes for CASSPGLAQETQYF.

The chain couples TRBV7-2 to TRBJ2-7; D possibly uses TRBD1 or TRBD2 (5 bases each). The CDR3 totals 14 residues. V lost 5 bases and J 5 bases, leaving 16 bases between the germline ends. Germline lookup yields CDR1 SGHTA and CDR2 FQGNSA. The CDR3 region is CASSPGARYHEQYF. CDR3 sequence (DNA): TGTGCCAGCAGCCCCGGGGCTAGGTACCACGAGCAGTACTTC.

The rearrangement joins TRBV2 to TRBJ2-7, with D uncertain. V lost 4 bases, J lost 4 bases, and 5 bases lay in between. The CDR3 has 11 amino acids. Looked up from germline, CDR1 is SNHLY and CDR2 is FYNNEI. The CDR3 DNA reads TGTGCCAGCAGTGGTTCATACGAGCAGTACTTC. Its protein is CASSGSYEQYF.

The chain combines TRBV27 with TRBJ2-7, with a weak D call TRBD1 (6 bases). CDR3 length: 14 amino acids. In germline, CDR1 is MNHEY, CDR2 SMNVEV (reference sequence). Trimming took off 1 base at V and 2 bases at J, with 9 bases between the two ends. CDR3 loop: CASSLWDNPYEQYF. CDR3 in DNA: TGTGCCAGCAGTTTATGGGACAATCCCTACGAGCAGTACTTC.

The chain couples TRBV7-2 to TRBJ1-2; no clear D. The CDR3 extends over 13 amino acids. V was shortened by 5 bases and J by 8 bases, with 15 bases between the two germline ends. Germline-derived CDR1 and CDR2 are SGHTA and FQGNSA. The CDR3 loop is CASSPGPPRGYTF. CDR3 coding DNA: TGTGCCAGCAGCCCTGGACCCCCCCGAGGCTACACCTTC.

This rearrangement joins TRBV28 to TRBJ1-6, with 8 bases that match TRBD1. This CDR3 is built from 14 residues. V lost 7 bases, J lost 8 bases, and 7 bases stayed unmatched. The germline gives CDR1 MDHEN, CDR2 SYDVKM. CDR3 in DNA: TGTGCCAGCAATTTGGACAGGGAGGATTCACCCCTCCACTTT. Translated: CASNLDREDSPLHF.